The 30 T cell receptor beta chains below come from one sample, sequenced in a study of regulatory T cells in long-lasting Graves disease. Arm-PCR with iRepertoire HTBI primers amplified the CDR3 regions for these TCR beta libraries. TCRdb analysed the multiplex PCR reads with MiXCR anew, one entry per CDR3 protein. The sample includes roughly 360,000 distinct CDR3 sequences, less than 30% of them seen just once. Noted time point: persistent/refractory GD, antithyroid drugs over 5 years with positive TRAb. There was RNA extracted from PBMCs, and the TCR library was made from it. Here the sequenced sample was peripheral blood mononuclear cells (PBMCs), taken when the disease was refractory, from a patient treated with antithyroid drugs. Every receptor here comes from a woman aged 40 to 50 with Graves disease.

This clonotype was seen repeatedly, ten times or more. This chain links TRBV6-1 with TRBJ1-1, with a tentative D call TRBD1 (5 bases). Germline values: CDR1 MNHNS, CDR2 SASEGT. This CDR3 spans 15 amino acids. Trimming shortened V by 10 bases and J by 0 bases, and 18 bases separated the two germline ends. The CDR3 spells CATSIGTGVNTEAFF. The CDR3 DNA reads TGTGCCACCTCTATCGGGACGGGTGTGAACACTGAAGCTTTCTTT.

Many counts were recorded for this clonotype. This chain connects TRBV28 to TRBJ1-4; maybe TRBD1 (5 bases). CDR1 MDHEN and CDR2 SYDVKM come from the germline V gene. The CDR3 has 13 residues. V lost 4 bases to trimming and J lost 8 bases, with 11 bases between them. The CDR3 DNA is TGTGCCAGCAGTTCGGGGACCGCGGAAAAACTGTTTTTT. Translating gives CASSSGTAEKLFF.

The chain is built from TRBV11-2 and TRBJ2-3, with 14 bases lining up with TRBD2. Germline V CDR1 and CDR2: SGHAT, FQNNGV. V lost 4 bases, J lost 0 bases, and 6 bases stayed unmatched. This CDR3 has 18 amino acids. The CDR3 here is CASSYSGTSGGSTDTQYF. In DNA form, the CDR3 reads TGTGCCAGCAGCTATAGCGGGACTAGCGGGGGAAGCACAGATACGCAGTATTTT.

As for this clonotype: This may come from a read error, since a much larger clone is one base off. The chain is built from TRBV5-6 and TRBJ2-2, with TRBD2 identical over 7 bases. Germline loops: CDR1 SGHDT, CDR2 YYEEEE. The CDR3 is 16 residues long. V trimming: 7 bases; J trimming: 4 bases; junction bases outside the gene matches: 13. As DNA, the CDR3 is TGTGCCAGCGGCAGACTGGGGCTAGCGGCCACCGGGGAGCTGTTTTTT. Protein product: CASGRLGLAATGELFF.

The V gene is TRBV7-9, the J gene TRBJ2-1; D is perhaps TRBD2 (6 bases). The CDR3 length is 12 residues. V lost 1 base and J 10 bases, leaving 8 bases between the germline ends. Germline V lookup: CDR1 SEHNR, CDR2 FQNEAQ (reference sequence). The CDR3 sequence is CASSLVAGEQFF. For the CDR3, the DNA is TGTGCCAGCAGCTTAGTCGCGGGAGAGCAGTTCTTC.

This clonotype was counted at least ten times. CDR3 sequence reads: CASSQASLEKAFF. In DNA form, the CDR3 reads TGTGCCAGCAGCCAAGCCAGTTTGGAGAAAGCTTTCTTT. The genes are TRBV3-1 and TRBJ1-1; D is undetermined. V lost 1 base and J lost 9, with 12 bases in between. Germline V gene data show CDR1 as LGHDT and CDR2 as YNNKEL (reference sequence). The CDR3 loop spans 13 amino acids.

With regard to this clonotype: This could be a read error, since a much larger clone is one nucleotide away. This rearrangement joins TRBV7-8 to TRBJ2-4; TRBD1 matches 8 bases. The length of the CDR3 is 16 residues. V lost 6 bases and J lost 5; bases outside the gene matches: 12. Germline V gene lookup returns CDR1 SGHVS and CDR2 FQNEAQ. The DNA for the CDR3 is TGTGCCAGCAGACCCCGACAGGGGATGGCCGAAAACATTCAGTACTTC. Protein sequence: CASRPRQGMAENIQYF.

This clonotype showed up just a few times. This rearrangement joins TRBV3-1 to TRBJ2-5; the match to TRBD2 covers 14 bases. This CDR3 comprises 16 residues. Germline CDR1 reads LGHDT; CDR2 reads YNNKEL (reference sequence). V was clipped by 3 bases and J by 5 bases; unmatched bases: 5. Here the CDR3 reads CASSQTSGRAWETQYF. In nucleotides, the CDR3 is TGTGCCAGCAGCCAGACTAGCGGGAGGGCCTGGGAGACCCAGTACTTC.

This clonotype was observed many times. This chain uses TRBV28 with TRBJ2-2; 8 bases are a match to TRBD2. Germline trimming cut 2 bases from V and 4 bases from J; bases unmatched to any gene: 3. CDR1 MDHEN and CDR2 SYDVKM come from the germline V gene. The CDR3 covers 15 residues. CDR3 residues: CASSLAGGATGELFF. CDR3 bases: TGTGCCAGCAGTTTAGCGGGGGGCGCCACCGGGGAGCTGTTTTTT.

There are many counts of this clonotype. The chain employs TRBV27 and TRBJ1-5; possible D gene TRBD1, 5 bases. Trimming removed 7 bases at V and 1 base at J, with 14 bases between. Germline V gene sequence: CDR1 MNHEY, CDR2 SMNVEV (reference sequence). The CDR3 runs 15 residues. CDR3 nucleotide sequence: TGTGCCAGCACCCCGACAGCGAACAGCAATCAGCCCCAGCATTTT. This translates into CASTPTANSNQPQHF.

V and J are TRBV20-1 and TRBJ2-7; TRBD2 aligns across 8 bases. Germline CDR1 reads DFQATT; CDR2 reads SNEGSKA (reference sequence). The J segment lost 3 bases and the V segment lost 6 bases, leaving 13 bases of the junction unmatched. The CDR3 is 15 amino acids. Here the CDR3 reads CSAESAGVIIYEQYF. The CDR3 DNA reads TGCAGTGCCGAGTCAGCGGGAGTAATAATCTACGAGCAGTACTTC.

The chain employs TRBV5-1 and TRBJ1-2, with a possible D match to TRBD1 (6 bases). CDR1 and CDR2 from the germline V gene are SGHRS and YFSETQ. The ends were cut back, 0 bases at V and 0 bases at J, with 15 bases in the middle. The CDR3 consists of 17 residues. The CDR3 here is CASSLEGGSLTNYGYTF. CDR3 sequence (DNA): TGCGCCAGCAGCTTGGAAGGGGGATCACTAACTAACTATGGCTACACCTTC. Full variable domain (outside the CDR3, taken from reference TRBV5-1 and TRBJ1-2): KAGVTQTPRYLIKTRGQQVTLSCSPISGHRSVSWYQQTPGQGLQFLFEYFSETQRNKGNFPGRFSGRQFSNSRSEMNVSTLELGDSALYLCASSLEGGSLTNYGYTFGSGTRLTVV.

The chain combines TRBV15 with TRBJ1-5; no clear D. Trimming removed 5 bases at V and 2 bases at J, with 10 bases between. CDR3 length: 14 amino acids. Germline V lookup: CDR1 LNHNV, CDR2 YYDKDF (reference sequence). Here the CDR3 reads CATSLEGGNQPQHF. DNA of the CDR3: TGTGCCACCAGCCTCGAAGGTGGCAATCAGCCCCAGCATTTT.

This clonotype was seen a few times. The chain carries TRBV28 and TRBJ2-4; 9 positions agree with TRBD2. Losses at the gene ends were 5 bases for V and 6 bases for J; bases not matched to a gene: 11. The germline V gene encodes CDR1 MDHEN and CDR2 SYDVKM. This CDR3 is built from 16 residues. DNA for the CDR3: TGTGCCAGCAGTCCCCGGCGGGAGGGCCCCACAAACATTCAGTACTTC. Translation gives CASSPRREGPTNIQYF.

This clonotype has at least ten counts. The rearrangement joins TRBV29-1 to TRBJ2-7, with TRBD2 matching 11 bases. Germline CDR1 and CDR2: SQVTM and ANQGSEA. There are 13 residues in the CDR3. Trimming removed 4 bases from V and 3 bases from J; junction bases left unmatched: 2. CDR3 in DNA: TGCAGCGTTGGGACTAGCGGGTTCTACGAGCAGTACTTC. As protein: CSVGTSGFYEQYF.

This clonotype was counted at least ten times. V gene TRBV11-2 combines with J gene TRBJ1-4; TRBD1 is a possible D gene (5 bases). Germline V gene sequence: CDR1 SGHAT, CDR2 FQNNGV. V lost 2 bases and J lost 3, with 10 bases in between. The length of the CDR3 is 15 residues. The CDR3 sequence is CASSLSIRANEKLFF. DNA for the CDR3: TGTGCCAGCAGCTTATCTATCAGGGCTAATGAAAAACTGTTTTTT.

Turning to this clonotype: This may come from a read error, since a much larger clone is one base off. The CDR3 coding sequence is TGTGCCAGCAGCCCGATAGAGAACGCTGAAGCTTTCTTT. Its translation: CASSPIENAEAFF. J is TRBJ1-1 and V is TRBV7-8, with unresolved D. Germline loops: CDR1 SGHVS, CDR2 FQNEAQ. CDR3 length: 13 amino acids. The complete variable domain, with remaining parts taken from reference TRBV7-8 and TRBJ1-1, reads GAGVSQSPRYKVAKRGQDVALRCDPISGHVSLFWYQQALGQGPEFLTYFQNEAQLDKSGLPSDRFFAERPEGSVSTLKIQRTQQEDSAVYLCASSPIENAEAFFGQGTRLTVV.

This clonotype was picked up a small number of times. This chain links TRBV3-1 with TRBJ2-7; 7 bases fit TRBD1. The CDR3 has 13 residues. The ends lost 3 bases at V and 6 bases at J; junction bases unmatched: 5. Germline loops: CDR1 LGHDT, CDR2 YNNKEL (reference sequence). Here the CDR3 DNA reads TGTGCCAGCAGCCAGAGAGACAGGGCCGAGCAGTACTTC. It codes for CASSQRDRAEQYF.

In its sample, this clonotype was seen many times. The chain links TRBV29-1 to TRBJ1-2; TRBD1 aligns across 7 bases. Germline V CDR1 and CDR2: SQVTM, ANQGSEA. This CDR3 contains 12 residues. The V and J ends lost 6 bases and 5 bases, in that order; junction bases with no gene match: 6. For the CDR3, the DNA is TGCAGCGTGTTTAAGACAGGGTATGGCTACACCTTC. It yields the protein CSVFKTGYGYTF.

This clonotype came up many times. The genes are TRBV2 and TRBJ2-5; maybe TRBD1 (6 bases). V lost 2 bases, J lost 2 bases, and 9 bases lay in between. CDR1 and CDR2 (germline): SNHLY, FYNNEI. CDR3 length: 14 residues. CDR3 region: CASSEPGVQETQYF. Here the CDR3 DNA reads TGTGCCAGCAGTGAACCAGGGGTGCAAGAGACCCAGTACTTC.

This clonotype turned up a few times. The chain carries TRBV28 and TRBJ2-7; maybe TRBD1 (7 bases). V was cut by 4 bases and J by 2 bases, with 12 bases left in between. Germline V gives CDR1 MDHEN, CDR2 SYDVKM. The CDR3 runs to 14 residues. The CDR3 nucleotides read TGTGCCAGCAGTTCGGACAGGAGGGCCTACGAGCAGTACTTC. Translating gives CASSSDRRAYEQYF.

This chain joins TRBV15 and TRBJ2-1, with D maybe TRBD2 (6 bases). CDR3 length equals 17 residues. Germline V lookup: CDR1 LNHNV, CDR2 YYDKDF (reference sequence). V lost 1 base to trimming and J lost 5 bases, with 18 bases between them. CDR3 loop: CATSRGHRLRGNNEQFF. The CDR3 DNA follows: TGTGCCACCAGCAGAGGACATAGGTTGCGGGGAAACAATGAGCAGTTCTTC.

The chain recombines TRBV18 with TRBJ2-7; D gene unclear. Germline CDR1 KGHSH, CDR2 LQKENI. Trimming removed 3 bases from V and 2 bases from J, with 8 bases in between. The CDR3 runs to 13 residues. CDR3 nucleotides: TGTGCCAGCTCACCCCCAGCAGCCTACGAGCAGTACTTC. It is translated as CASSPPAAYEQYF.

This clonotype was counted only a few times. One junction end disagrees with the germline gene, perhaps due to a read error. The chain couples TRBV20-1 to TRBJ1-5, with no clear D. The CDR3 is made up of 16 amino acids. Germline V gene sequence: CDR1 DFQATT, CDR2 SNEGSKA (reference sequence). CDR3 DNA sequence: TGCAGTGCTAGAGTTCGGACGTCGTATAGCAATCAACCCCAGCATTTT. Translation: CSARVRTSYSNQPQHF.

This clonotype was seen at least ten times. The chain uses TRBV29-1 and TRBJ2-7; 11 bases align to TRBD2. The CDR3 loop spans 14 amino acids. Germline CDR1 reads SQVTM; CDR2 reads ANQGSEA. Trimming took 6 bases from V and 5 from J; bases not matched to a gene: 9. The CDR3 is CSVTSGSGANEQYF. CDR3 bases: TGCAGCGTAACTAGCGGGAGTGGAGCGAACGAGCAGTACTTC.

This clonotype was found many times. V gene TRBV29-1 combines with J gene TRBJ2-5, with D tentatively TRBD1 or TRBD2 (5 bases each). The germline V and J ends were trimmed by 6 bases and 7 bases, with 27 bases remaining between them. CDR1 and CDR2 (germline): SQVTM, ANQGSEA. This CDR3 spans 16 amino acids. The CDR3 region has the DNA TGCAGCGTCGGGACCAGGATCCCCACCAATGTGGTGACCCAGTACTTC. Translated: CSVGTRIPTNVVTQYF.

V is TRBV28 and J is TRBJ2-7; no firm D call. With 5 bases removed from V and 2 bases from J, the gap between germline ends came to 16 bases. Germline V gene sequence: CDR1 MDHEN, CDR2 SYDVKM. This CDR3 region has 15 residues. The CDR3 bases are TGTGCCAGCAGTGCCGTTTGGACGACCACCTACGAGCAGTACTTC. Translating it yields CASSAVWTTTYEQYF.

This clonotype has ten or more counts. J is TRBJ2-2 and V is TRBV28; weak D call: TRBD1 (7 bases). V was cut by 5 bases and J by 3 bases, with 13 bases left in between. From germline, CDR1 is MDHEN and CDR2 SYDVKM. CDR3 size: 15 residues. CDR3 residues: CASSRGTDYTGELFF. For the CDR3, the DNA is TGTGCCAGCAGTCGCGGGACAGACTACACCGGGGAGCTGTTTTTT.

This clonotype was recorded many times. The J gene is TRBJ1-2, the V gene TRBV14; 10 bases match TRBD1. The CDR3 is made up of 14 amino acids. Trimming took 3 bases from V and 7 from J; bases not matched to a gene: 5. Per the germline V gene, CDR1 is SGHDN and CDR2 is FVKESK. The CDR3 region has the DNA TGTGCCAGCAGCCAGCTGACAGGGGGCGTTGGCTACACCTTC. As protein: CASSQLTGGVGYTF.

V gene TRBV5-4 combines with J gene TRBJ2-2; D unclear. V lost 4 bases and J lost 5, with 9 bases in between. Germline CDR1 is SGHNT and CDR2 is YYREEE (reference sequence). This CDR3 is 13 amino acids long. The CDR3 DNA is TGTGCCAGCAGCCCTCGGATGACCGGGGAGCTGTTTTTT. Amino acids: CASSPRMTGELFF.